The 25 T cell receptor beta chains reported below all come from one sample, sequenced in a study of beta chain features in type 1 diabetes. Isolated RNA was reverse transcribed in full, so expressed TCRB transcripts were sequenced. Generated by immunoSEQ multiplex PCR, the TCRdb table keeps only in-frame clones and is missing some. The data contain roughly 500,000 clones, around 28% of them singletons. The specimen was naive CD4+ T cells from blood. The receptors come from a man aged 18 to 30 in good health.

This clone has only a few counts. Here the CDR3 DNA reads TGTGCCTGGAGTAGGCAGGCGGCTGTCACCTTC. Residues: CAWSRQAAVTF. The V call is TRBV30, the J call TRBJ1-2; D not certain. Between the trimmed V and J ends, which lost 2 bases and 13 bases, there was a span of 14 bases. The CDR3 covers 11 residues. Germline CDR1 is GTSNPN and CDR2 is SVGIG (reference sequence).

This chain connects TRBV9 to TRBJ2-6; D not resolved. Trimming pared 0 bases from V and 2 bases from J, leaving 3 bases between. The CDR3 extends over 14 amino acids. Germline lookup yields CDR1 SGDLS and CDR2 YYNGEE. As DNA, the CDR3 is TGTGCCAGCAGCGTAGAGGCTGGGGCCAACGTCCTGACTTTC. It yields the protein CASSVEAGANVLTF.

This clone was observed a few times. This CDR3 is also generated by other DNA sequences in the sample. The chain links TRBV7-9 to TRBJ1-4; D remains unclear. CDR1 is SEHNR, CDR2 FQNEAQ, per germline (reference sequence). The V gene lost 5 bases and the J gene lost 8 bases, with 12 bases spanning the gap. The CDR3 loop spans 13 amino acids. In DNA form, the CDR3 reads TGTGCCAGCAGCCGAACCGCGGGGGAAAAACTGTTTTTT. Encoded protein: CASSRTAGEKLFF.

The chain is built from TRBV5-1 and TRBJ2-7, with D possibly TRBD2 on 6 matching bases. The germline V and J ends were trimmed by 0 bases and 0 bases, with 16 bases remaining between them. The length of the CDR3 is 17 residues. Germline values: CDR1 SGHRS, CDR2 YFSETQ. CDR3 sequence: CASSLGLGLGDSYEQYF. DNA of the CDR3: TGCGCCAGCAGCTTGGGATTGGGACTGGGCGACTCCTACGAGCAGTACTTC.

The genes are TRBV4-2 and TRBJ2-3; D gene uncertain. This CDR3 has 13 amino acids. Germline V lookup: CDR1 LGHNA, CDR2 YNFKEQ. V was trimmed by 4 bases and J by 0 bases, leaving 5 bases between them. The chain's CDR3 is CASSPSSTDTQYF. CDR3 nucleotide sequence: TGTGCCAGCAGCCCAAGTAGCACAGATACGCAGTATTTT.

The rearrangement joins TRBV29-1 to TRBJ1-1; 7 bases fit TRBD1. The CDR3 totals 12 residues. Germline CDR1 reads SQVTM; CDR2 reads ANQGSEA. V was clipped by 4 bases and J by 10 bases; unmatched bases: 9. CDR3: CSVGPTGNPAFF. The CDR3 nucleotides read TGCAGCGTTGGCCCGACAGGGAACCCAGCTTTCTTT.

For this clone: This same CDR3 is encoded by further DNA sequences in the sample. The chain employs TRBV7-9 and TRBJ2-3, with 10 bases fitting TRBD2. The V gene end was trimmed by 5 bases and the J gene end by 2 bases; junction bases not matched to a gene: 4. Germline CDR1 is SEHNR and CDR2 is FQNEAQ (reference sequence). The CDR3 covers 15 residues. DNA of the CDR3: TGTGCCAGCAGCCGGACTAGCGGTTCCACAGATACGCAGTATTTT. Its protein is CASSRTSGSTDTQYF.

V gene TRBV9 combines with J gene TRBJ2-1; D is undetermined. V was clipped by 0 bases and J by 4 bases, with 11 bases between them. Per germline, CDR1 SGDLS and CDR2 YYNGEE. This CDR3 contains 15 residues. The CDR3 loop is CASSVESEAYNEQFF. The CDR3, as DNA: TGTGCCAGCAGCGTAGAGAGCGAAGCATACAATGAGCAGTTCTTC. Full variable domain (rest looked up from reference TRBV9 and TRBJ2-1): DSGVTQTPKHLITATGQRVTLRCSPRSGDLSVYWYQQSLDQGLQFLIQYYNGEERAKGNILERFSAQQFPDLHSELNLSSLELGDSALYFCASSVESEAYNEQFFGPGTRLTVL.

This clone was seen a few times. V and J are TRBV4-3 and TRBJ2-1, with a possible D match to TRBD2 (6 bases). The CDR3 sequence is 15 residues long. Trimming left V 4 bases short and J 0 bases short, with 10 bases between. CDR1 LGHNA and CDR2 YSLEER come from the germline V gene. The CDR3 DNA reads as TGCGCCAGCAGCCTCCGGGAGCGCTCCTACAATGAGCAGTTCTTC. Protein: CASSLRERSYNEQFF.

This clone was recorded a few times. The junction departs from the called germline gene at one end, perhaps through a read error. The CDR3 loop reads CASSSTSGNAGELFF. As DNA, the CDR3 is TGTGCCAGCAGCTCTACTAGCGGGAACGCCGGGGAGCTGTTTTTT. This chain joins TRBV5-4 and TRBJ2-2, with 10 bases that match TRBD2. Germline assignment: CDR1 SGHNT and CDR2 YYREEE (reference sequence). The CDR3 loop spans 15 amino acids.

The sample holds a few counts of this clone. The chain employs TRBV15 and TRBJ2-5; 8 bases match TRBD2. The CDR3 totals 19 residues. The J segment lost 5 bases and the V segment lost 0 bases, leaving 17 bases of the junction unmatched. The germline V gene has CDR1 LNHNV and CDR2 YYDKDF (reference sequence). The CDR3 region is CATSRDPLGGLVGRETQYF. As DNA, the CDR3 is TGTGCCACCAGCAGAGATCCGCTTGGGGGACTAGTCGGAAGGGAGACCCAGTACTTC.

The rearrangement links TRBV7-6 to TRBJ1-2, with a weak D call TRBD1 (5 bases). This CDR3 has 12 residues. V was clipped by 5 bases and J by 4 bases, with 8 bases between them. The germline V gene has CDR1 SGHVS and CDR2 FNYEAQ. The CDR3 region is CASSKGLYGYTF. DNA of the CDR3: TGTGCCAGCAGCAAGGGGCTCTATGGCTACACCTTC.

There are a few counts of this clone. The sample contains more than one DNA sequence encoding this CDR3. The chain employs TRBV30 and TRBJ2-1; 10 bases map to TRBD1. This CDR3 is 14 amino acids long. The trim removed 3 bases at V and 4 bases at J, leaving 3 bases unmatched. Germline loops: CDR1 GTSNPN, CDR2 SVGIG (reference sequence). CDR3: CAWSRDRGYNEQFF. CDR3 DNA: TGTGCCTGGAGCCGGGACAGGGGTTACAATGAGCAGTTCTTC.

The CDR3 loop is CAWARDRADTEAFF. In DNA form, the CDR3 reads TGTGCCTGGGCCAGAGACAGGGCAGACACTGAAGCTTTCTTT. V gene TRBV30 combines with J gene TRBJ1-1; 7 bases are a match to TRBD1. The CDR3 has 14 amino acids. The V and J ends lost 5 bases and 3 bases, in that order; junction bases with no gene match: 9. Germline V gives CDR1 GTSNPN, CDR2 SVGIG (reference sequence).

This clone was counted only a few times. The CDR3 nucleotides read TGTGCCAGCAGCCAAGAAGCAGTTAGCGCTGAAGCTTTCTTT. Protein sequence: CASSQEAVSAEAFF. The rearrangement links TRBV14 to TRBJ1-1; D is uncertain. This CDR3 is built from 14 residues. The germline V gene has CDR1 SGHDN and CDR2 FVKESK. Trimming removed 0 bases from V and 6 bases from J, with 11 bases in between.

This clone has a handful of counts. Other DNA sequences in the same sample also yield this CDR3. V is TRBV7-3 and J is TRBJ2-7; TRBD2 aligns across 11 bases. The length of the CDR3 is 15 residues. Germline V CDR1 and CDR2: SGHTA, FQGTGA. Losses at the gene ends were 5 bases for V and 2 bases for J; bases not matched to a gene: 5. CDR3 bases: TGTGCCAGCAGCCTAGGACTAGCGGGCGCCTACGAGCAGTACTTC. This codes for CASSLGLAGAYEQYF.

In this sample, this clone turned up a few times. The chain employs TRBV15 and TRBJ1-2; D perhaps matches TRBD1 (6 bases). V was shortened by 5 bases and J by 2 bases, with 12 bases between the two germline ends. The germline CDR1 and CDR2 sequences are LNHNV and YYDKDF (reference sequence). This CDR3 comprises 14 residues. CDR3 coding DNA: TGTGCCACCAGCCCCCGGACAGCCAACTATGGCTACACCTTC. It codes for CATSPRTANYGYTF.

The chain links TRBV5-1 to TRBJ1-5; 7 bases fit TRBD1. Germline values: CDR1 SGHRS, CDR2 YFSETQ. The CDR3 sequence is 15 residues long. J lost 6 bases, V lost 0 bases, and 6 bases had no gene match. The chain's CDR3 is CASSLEGGPGQPQHF. For the CDR3, the DNA is TGCGCCAGCAGCTTGGAAGGGGGCCCGGGTCAGCCCCAGCATTTT. Drawing the rest from reference TRBV5-1 and TRBJ1-5, the complete variable domain is KAGVTQTPRYLIKTRGQQVTLSCSPISGHRSVSWYQQTPGQGLQFLFEYFSETQRNKGNFPGRFSGRQFSNSRSEMNVSTLELGDSALYLCASSLEGGPGQPQHFGDGTRLSIL.

The CDR3: CASNPLTGNTGELFF. DNA for the CDR3: TGTGCCAGCAACCCACTCACAGGGAATACCGGGGAGCTGTTTTTT. The genes are TRBV11-2 and TRBJ2-2; perhaps TRBD1 as D (6 bases). The germline V gene has CDR1 SGHAT and CDR2 FQNNGV. V lost 7 bases to trimming and J lost 5 bases, with 17 bases between them. CDR3 size: 15 residues.

This clone was observed a handful of times. The V call is TRBV6-1, the J call TRBJ2-7; D gene unclear. The V gene lost 7 bases and the J gene lost 4 bases, with 5 bases spanning the gap. Germline V gives CDR1 MNHNS, CDR2 SASEGT. CDR3 size: 10 residues. CDR3 sequence (DNA): TGTGCCAGCAAGCAGTACGAGCAGTACTTC. It specifies CASKQYEQYF.

The chain links TRBV7-2 to TRBJ2-4; TRBD1 matches 7 bases. V shed 3 bases and J 6 bases; nucleotides not matched to a gene: 5. This CDR3 is built from 14 residues. Germline V CDR1 and CDR2: SGHTA, FQGNSA. The CDR3, as DNA: TGTGCCAGCAGCTTGACAGGGTGGGGAAACATTCAGTACTTC. Translated, it gives CASSLTGWGNIQYF. Full variable domain (remainder filled in from reference TRBV7-2 and TRBJ2-4): GAGVSQSPSNKVTEKGKDVELRCDPISGHTALYWYRQSLGQGLEFLIYFQGNSAPDKSGLPSDRFSAERTGGSVSTLTIQRTQQEDSAVYLCASSLTGWGNIQYFGAGTRLSVL.

The sample holds a few counts of this clone. The chain joins TRBV30 to TRBJ2-3; 12 nucleotides line up with TRBD2. V lost 2 bases, J lost 5 bases, and 8 bases stayed unmatched. The CDR3 is 16 amino acids. The germline gives CDR1 GTSNPN, CDR2 SVGIG (reference sequence). The CDR3 spells CAWSFSLAGGLDTQYF. The CDR3 DNA is TGTGCCTGGAGTTTTTCACTAGCGGGAGGATTAGATACGCAGTATTTT.

This clone was seen more than once but under ten times. The chain has TRBV7-2 and TRBJ2-3, with D possibly matching TRBD2 (6 bases). In germline, CDR1 is SGHTA, CDR2 FQGNSA. Trimming removed 1 base at V and 0 bases at J, with 8 bases between. The CDR3 loop spans 15 amino acids. CDR3 DNA sequence: TGTGCCAGCAGCTTAGACGGGAGCAGCACAGATACGCAGTATTTT. Its translation is CASSLDGSSTDTQYF.

The V and J genes are TRBV14 and TRBJ1-2, with D unresolved. Trimming shortened V by 2 bases and J by 7 bases, and 17 bases separated the two germline ends. This CDR3 has 15 residues. CDR1 is SGHDN, CDR2 FVKESK, per germline. CDR3 in amino acids: CASSQNEGQMGGYTF. In DNA, the CDR3 is TGTGCCAGCAGCCAAAATGAAGGGCAGATGGGTGGCTACACCTTC.

The chain uses TRBV25-1 and TRBJ1-5, with D possibly TRBD1 on 6 matching bases. Germline values: CDR1 MGHDK, CDR2 SYGVNS. Trimming left V 4 bases short and J 3 bases short, with 10 bases between. This CDR3 has 14 residues. CDR3 region: CASSGGQNNQPQHF. The CDR3 coding sequence is TGTGCCAGCAGTGGAGGACAGAACAATCAGCCCCAGCATTTT.